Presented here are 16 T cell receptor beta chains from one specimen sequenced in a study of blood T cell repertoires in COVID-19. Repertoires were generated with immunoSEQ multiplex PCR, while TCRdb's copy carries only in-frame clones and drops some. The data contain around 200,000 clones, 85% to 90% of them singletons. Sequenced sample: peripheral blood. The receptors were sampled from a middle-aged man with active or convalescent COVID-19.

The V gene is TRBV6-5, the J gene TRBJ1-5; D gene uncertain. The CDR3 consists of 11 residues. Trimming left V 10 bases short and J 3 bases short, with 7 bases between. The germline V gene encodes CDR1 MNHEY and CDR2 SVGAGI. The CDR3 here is CATQINQPQHF. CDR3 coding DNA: TGTGCCACACAGATCAATCAGCCCCAGCATTTT.

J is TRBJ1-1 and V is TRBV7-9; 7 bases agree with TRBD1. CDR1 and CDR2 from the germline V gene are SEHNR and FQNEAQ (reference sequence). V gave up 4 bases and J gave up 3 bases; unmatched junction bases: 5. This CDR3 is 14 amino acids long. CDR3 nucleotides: TGTGCCAGCAGCTCATCCGGGACAGACACTGAAGCTTTCTTT. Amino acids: CASSSSGTDTEAFF.

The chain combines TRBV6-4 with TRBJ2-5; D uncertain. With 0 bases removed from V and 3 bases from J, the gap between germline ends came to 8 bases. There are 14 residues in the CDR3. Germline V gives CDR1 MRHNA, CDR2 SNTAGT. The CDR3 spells CASSDSTREETQYF. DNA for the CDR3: TGTGCCAGCAGTGACTCGACCCGGGAAGAGACCCAGTACTTC.

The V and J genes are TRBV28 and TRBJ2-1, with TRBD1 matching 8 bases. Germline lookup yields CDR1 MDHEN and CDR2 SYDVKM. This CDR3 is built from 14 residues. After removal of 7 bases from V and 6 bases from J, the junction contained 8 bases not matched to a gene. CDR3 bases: TGTGCCAGCATTGGACAGGGAGGTATCAATGAGCAGTTCTTC. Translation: CASIGQGGINEQFF. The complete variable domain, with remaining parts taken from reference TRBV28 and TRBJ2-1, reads DVKVTQSSRYLVKRTGEKVFLECVQDMDHENMFWYRQDPGLGLRLIYFSYDVKMKEKGDIPEGYSVSREKKERFSLILESASTNQTSMYLCASIGQGGINEQFFGPGTRLTVL.

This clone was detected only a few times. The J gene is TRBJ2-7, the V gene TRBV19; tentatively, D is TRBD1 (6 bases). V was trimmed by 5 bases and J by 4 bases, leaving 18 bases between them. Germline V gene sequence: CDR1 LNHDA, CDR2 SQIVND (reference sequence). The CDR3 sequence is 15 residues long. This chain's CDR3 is CASSPVGRGEYEQYF. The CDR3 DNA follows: TGTGCCAGTAGTCCCGTGGGCAGGGGAGAGTACGAGCAGTACTTC.

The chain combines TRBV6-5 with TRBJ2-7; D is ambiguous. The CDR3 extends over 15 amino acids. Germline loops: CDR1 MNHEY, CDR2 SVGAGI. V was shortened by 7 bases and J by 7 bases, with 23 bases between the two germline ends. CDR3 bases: TGTGCCAGCACTCAACGCAGGATCGATGATCCTGAGCAGTACTTC. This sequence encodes CASTQRRIDDPEQYF.

CDR3 sequence reads: CASSAGQGDQPQHF. In nucleotides, the CDR3 is TGTGCCAGCAGCGCCGGACAGGGCGATCAGCCCCAGCATTTT. The chain carries TRBV9 and TRBJ1-5; 8 bases fit TRBD1. There are 14 residues in the CDR3. In germline, CDR1 is SGDLS, CDR2 YYNGEE. J gave up 5 bases and V 3 bases, and 4 bases lay outside the gene matches.

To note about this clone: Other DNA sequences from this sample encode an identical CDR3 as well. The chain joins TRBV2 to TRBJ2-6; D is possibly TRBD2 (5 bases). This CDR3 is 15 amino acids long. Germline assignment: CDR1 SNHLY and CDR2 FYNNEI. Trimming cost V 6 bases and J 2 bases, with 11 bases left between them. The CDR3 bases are TGTGCCAGCAGCAGAACTAGGGCTGGGGCCAACGTCCTGACTTTC. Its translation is CASSRTRAGANVLTF.

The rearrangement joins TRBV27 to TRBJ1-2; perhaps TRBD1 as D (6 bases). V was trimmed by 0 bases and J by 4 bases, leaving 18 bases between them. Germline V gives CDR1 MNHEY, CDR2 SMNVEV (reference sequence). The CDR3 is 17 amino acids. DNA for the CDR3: TGTGCCAGCAGTTTATCGGCAGGGGCGAGAATCCGCTATGGCTACACCTTC. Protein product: CASSLSAGARIRYGYTF.

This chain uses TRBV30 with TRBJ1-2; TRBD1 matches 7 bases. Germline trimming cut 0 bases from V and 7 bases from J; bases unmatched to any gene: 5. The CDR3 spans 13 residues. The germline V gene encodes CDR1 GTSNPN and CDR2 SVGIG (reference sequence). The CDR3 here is CAWSVQRDSGYTF. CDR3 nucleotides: TGTGCCTGGAGTGTACAACGGGACAGTGGCTACACCTTC.

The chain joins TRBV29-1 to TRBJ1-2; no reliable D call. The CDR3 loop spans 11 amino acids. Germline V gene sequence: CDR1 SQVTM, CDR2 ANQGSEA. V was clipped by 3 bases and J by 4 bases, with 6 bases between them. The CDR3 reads CSVEEGYGYTF. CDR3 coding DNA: TGCAGCGTTGAGGAGGGCTATGGCTACACCTTC. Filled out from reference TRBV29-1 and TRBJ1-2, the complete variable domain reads SAVISQKPSRDICQRGTSLTIQCQVDSQVTMMFWYRQQPGQSLTLIATANQGSEATYESGFVIDKFPISRPNLTFSTLTVSNMSPEDSSIYLCSVEEGYGYTFGSGTRLTVV.

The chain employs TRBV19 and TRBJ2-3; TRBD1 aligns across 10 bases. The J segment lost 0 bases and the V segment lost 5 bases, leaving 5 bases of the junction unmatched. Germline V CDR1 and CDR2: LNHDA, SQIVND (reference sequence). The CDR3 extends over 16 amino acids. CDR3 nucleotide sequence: TGTGCCAGTAGTCGGGGACAGGGGACCAGCACAGATACGCAGTATTTT. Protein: CASSRGQGTSTDTQYF.

CDR3 bases: TGTGCCAGCAGCTTATCTCGTCGAGATGAGCAGTTCTTC. Protein sequence: CASSLSRRDEQFF. The V call is TRBV11-2, the J call TRBJ2-1; D not resolved. CDR3 length: 13 residues. Germline-derived CDR1 and CDR2 are SGHAT and FQNNGV. The V and J ends lost 2 bases and 8 bases respectively, with 10 bases between them.

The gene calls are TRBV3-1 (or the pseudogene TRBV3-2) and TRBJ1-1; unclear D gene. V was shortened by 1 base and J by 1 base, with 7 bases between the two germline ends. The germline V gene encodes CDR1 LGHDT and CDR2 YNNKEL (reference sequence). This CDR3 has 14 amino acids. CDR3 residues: CASSQGPGNTEAFF. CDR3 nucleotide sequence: TGTGCCAGCAGCCAAGGTCCGGGGAACACTGAAGCTTTCTTT.

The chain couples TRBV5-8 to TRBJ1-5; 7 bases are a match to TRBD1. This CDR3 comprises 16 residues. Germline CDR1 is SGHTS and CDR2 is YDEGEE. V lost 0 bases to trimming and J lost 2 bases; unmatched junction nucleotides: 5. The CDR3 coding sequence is TGTGCCAGCAGCTTGGGTACAGGGGCAGGCAATCAGCCCCAGCATTTT. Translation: CASSLGTGAGNQPQHF.

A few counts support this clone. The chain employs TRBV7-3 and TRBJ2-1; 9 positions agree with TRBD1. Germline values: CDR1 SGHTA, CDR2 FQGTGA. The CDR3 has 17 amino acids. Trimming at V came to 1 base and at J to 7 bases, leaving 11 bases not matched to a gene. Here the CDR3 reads CASSLRARTGAPNEQFF. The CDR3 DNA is TGTGCCAGCAGCTTAAGGGCTAGGACAGGGGCCCCGAATGAGCAGTTCTTC.